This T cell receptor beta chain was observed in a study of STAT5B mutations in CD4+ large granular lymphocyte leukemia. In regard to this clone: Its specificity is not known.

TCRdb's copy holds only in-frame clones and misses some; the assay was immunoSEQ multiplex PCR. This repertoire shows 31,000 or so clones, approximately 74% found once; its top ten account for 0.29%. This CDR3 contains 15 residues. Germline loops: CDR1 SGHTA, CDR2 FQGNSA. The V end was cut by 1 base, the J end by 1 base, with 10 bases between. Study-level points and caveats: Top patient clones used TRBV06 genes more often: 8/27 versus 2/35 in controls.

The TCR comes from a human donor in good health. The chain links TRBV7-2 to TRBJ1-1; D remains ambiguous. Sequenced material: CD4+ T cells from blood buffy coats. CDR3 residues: CASSLGSTWNTEAFF. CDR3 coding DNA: TGTGCCAGCAGCTTAGGTTCCACTTGGAACACTGAAGCTTTCTTT.